The entry below describes one T cell receptor beta chain. This specimen belongs to a study of cytomegalovirus exposure and HLA in healthy donors. The length of the CDR3 is 12 residues. Per the germline V gene, CDR1 is SGHTA and CDR2 is FQGNSA. V was pared by 3 bases and J by 3 bases, with 4 bases between. Using immunoSEQ multiplex PCR, the repertoire was profiled, and TCRdb retains in-frame clones only, with some absent. The table includes tens of thousands of clones, roughly 90% detected once. The material sequenced was PBMCs. The chain couples TRBV7-2 to TRBJ2-3, with D unclear. The clonotype was recovered from a woman aged 18-30 years in good health and CMV-seronegative. CDR3 bases: TGTGCCAGCAGCTTCCTAACAGATACGCAGTATTTT. Its protein is CASSFLTDTQYF.